The clone carrying this T cell receptor (beta chain) was counted at least ten times. Its antigen remains unknown. This record belongs to a study of Graves' ophthalmopathy and Graves' hyperthyroidism. Study-wide background: Absence of ophthalmopathy within 18 months of follow-up defined stable hyperthyroidism.

From RNA, the CDR3 regions of TCR beta chains were amplified and sequenced. Scientists carried out first-round RT-PCR using HTBI primers and then a second-round multiplex PCR. TCRdb analysed the multiplex PCR reads with MiXCR anew, one entry per CDR3 protein. The sample yields about 1.2 million distinct CDR3 sequences, about 35% seen once. The CDR3 runs 12 residues. Per germline, CDR1 DFQATT and CDR2 SNEGSKA (reference sequence). General observations from the study: Using a 13-signature model, the authors split ophthalmopathy from stable hyperthyroidism, with roughly 90% sensitivity and 65% to 82% specificity. Blood shared most expanded thyroid clonotypes above 0.001 frequency.

The material sequenced was peripheral blood or thyroid tissue (not recorded which). V is TRBV20-1 and J is TRBJ2-7; TRBD1 matches 8 bases. The TCR originated in an adult man with Graves' hyperthyroidism. In DNA form, the CDR3 reads TGCAGCGCCTCGGACAGGGCCTACGAGCAGTACTTC. Protein sequence: CSASDRAYEQYF.